This T cell receptor beta chain was captured by sequencing in a study of blood T cell repertoires in COVID-19. Study information: Sites in the United States, Italy and Spain provided acute and convalescent COVID-19 samples. T cells, B-cell-depleted T cells, or PBMCs provided the cDNA or gDNA that served as material.

The authors' processing: Amplification of reference gene primers provided the estimated nucleated cell counts. Data came from immunoSEQ multiplex PCR; TCRdb stores just in-frame clones and leaves some out. From that table come the V and J calls and clone size; the DNA was used to work out D and trimming. The table records approximately 64,000 clones, more than 75% of them present only once. The germline V gene encodes CDR1 SGHDN and CDR2 FVKESK. After removal of 5 bases from V and 0 bases from J, the junction contained 5 bases not matched to a gene. There are 15 residues in the CDR3. The TCR sequence derives from a woman between 65 and 79 years old with acute or convalescent COVID-19. The V and J genes are TRBV14 and TRBJ2-5; 8 bases agree with TRBD2. Sequencing was performed on peripheral blood. The CDR3 sequence: CASSSRGRYQETQYF. For the CDR3, the DNA is TGTGCCAGCAGCTCACGCGGGAGGTACCAAGAGACCCAGTACTTC.